Shown below are 15 T cell receptor beta chains from a single sample sequenced in a study of blood T cell repertoires in COVID-19. Profiled with immunoSEQ multiplex PCR; TCRdb holds only in-frame clones, not every one. The sample lists 220,000 or so clones; 80% to 90% were seen once. Material for sequencing was peripheral blood. These receptors originate from a woman aged 60 to 75 who had recovered from COVID-19.

This clone came up once. The chain has TRBV7-8 and TRBJ1-1; 9 positions match TRBD1. CDR1 is SGHVS and CDR2 is FQNEAQ in the germline V gene. The CDR3 consists of 16 residues. V shed 2 bases, J shed 0 bases, and the junction held 4 bases outside the gene matches. As DNA, the CDR3 is TGTGCCAGCAGCTTACCTCGGACAGGGGTGAACACTGAAGCTTTCTTT. Its translation is CASSLPRTGVNTEAFF.

J is TRBJ1-1 and V is TRBV15; 9 nucleotides agree with TRBD1. CDR1 LNHNV and CDR2 YYDKDF come from the germline V gene (reference sequence). With 3 bases clipped from V and 4 bases from J, the junction kept 3 bases outside the gene matches. CDR3 length: 14 residues. The CDR3 sequence: CATSRMDRGTEAFF. The CDR3 DNA is TGTGCCACCAGCAGGATGGACAGGGGCACTGAAGCTTTCTTT. Full variable domain (remainder filled in from reference TRBV15 and TRBJ1-1): DAMVIQNPRYQVTQFGKPVTLSCSQTLNHNVMYWYQQKSSQAPKLLFHYYDKDFNNEADTPDNFQSRRPNTSFCFLDIRSPGLGDTAMYLCATSRMDRGTEAFFGQGTRLTVV.

The genes are TRBV6-5 and TRBJ1-2, with TRBD1 identical over 7 bases. This CDR3 has 14 residues. V was pared by 11 bases and J by 4 bases, with 13 bases of the junction left unmatched. Germline V CDR1 and CDR2: MNHEY, SVGAGI. DNA of the CDR3: TGTGCCGTAAGAAGAGGGGGCGATGGCTATGGCTACACCTTC. Amino acids: CAVRRGGDGYGYTF.

V is TRBV13 and J is TRBJ2-1; 14 bases line up with TRBD2. After removal of 5 bases from V and 7 bases from J, the junction contained 7 bases not matched to a gene. The V gene's germline CDR1 is PRHDT and CDR2 FYEKMQ (reference sequence). This CDR3 has 16 residues. CDR3: CASSRTSGGFRNEQFF. For the CDR3, the DNA is TGTGCCAGCAGCCGGACTAGCGGGGGGTTTCGGAATGAGCAGTTCTTC.

V usage is TRBV6-4 and J usage is TRBJ1-1; D is unresolved. Germline CDR1 MRHNA, CDR2 SNTAGT. The CDR3 extends over 13 amino acids. V was shortened by 5 bases and J by 3 bases, with 10 bases between the two germline ends. For the CDR3, the DNA is TGTGCCAGCAGTATTGAACGGGACACTGAAGCTTTCTTT. This translates into CASSIERDTEAFF.

This clone has only one observation. The chain combines TRBV27 with TRBJ1-1, with 7 bases matching TRBD1. The trim removed 1 base at V and 3 bases at J, leaving 2 bases unmatched. Germline V lookup: CDR1 MNHEY, CDR2 SMNVEV (reference sequence). The CDR3 has 14 residues. This CDR3 reads CASSLLTGDTEAFF. CDR3 bases: TGTGCCAGCAGTTTATTAACAGGGGACACTGAAGCTTTCTTT.

The chain employs TRBV27 and TRBJ2-6; tentatively, D is TRBD1 (6 bases). CDR3 length equals 16 residues. CDR1 is MNHEY, CDR2 SMNVEV, per germline (reference sequence). The V and J ends lost 5 bases and 4 bases respectively, with 15 bases between them. The CDR3 spells CASSRDPGTGANVLTF. CDR3 nucleotides: TGTGCCAGCAGTCGCGACCCCGGGACAGGGGCCAACGTCCTGACTTTC.

The rearrangement joins TRBV3-1 (or the pseudogene TRBV3-2) to TRBJ1-1; TRBD1 might be the D (5 bases). V was pared by 4 bases and J by 7 bases, with 16 bases between. Germline V gene sequence: CDR1 LGHDT, CDR2 YNNKEL (reference sequence). This CDR3 spans 14 amino acids. The CDR3 sequence: CASSRGLAWVEAFF. CDR3 bases: TGTGCCAGCAGCCGGGGACTGGCATGGGTTGAAGCTTTCTTT.

This clone was counted ten times or more. The chain recombines TRBV6-1 with TRBJ1-3; perhaps TRBD1 as D (6 bases). V was trimmed by 3 bases and J by 3 bases, leaving 6 bases between them. This CDR3 comprises 13 residues. Germline V CDR1 and CDR2: MNHNS, SASEGT. CDR3 residues: CASSDRGGNTIYF. Here the CDR3 DNA reads TGTGCCAGCAGTGACAGGGGTGGAAACACCATATATTTT.

The sample holds a few counts of this clone. This chain uses TRBV7-2 with TRBJ2-7; 12 nucleotides line up with TRBD2. CDR1 SGHTA and CDR2 FQGNSA come from the germline V gene. Trimming removed 5 bases from V and 7 bases from J; junction bases left unmatched: 9. CDR3 length: 15 residues. CDR3 coding DNA: TGTGCCAGCAGCCCCCGGACTAGCGGGGTCTTGGAGCAGTACTTC. Translating gives CASSPRTSGVLEQYF.

The chain is built from TRBV9 and TRBJ2-1, with TRBD2 as a possible D gene (5 bases). Germline V gene lookup returns CDR1 SGDLS and CDR2 YYNGEE. This CDR3 contains 17 residues. V lost 1 base and J lost 4, with 18 bases in between. The chain's CDR3 is CASSVIFESGEYNEQFF. In nucleotides, the CDR3 is TGTGCCAGCAGCGTAATTTTTGAGAGCGGAGAGTACAATGAGCAGTTCTTC. The variable domain in full, completed from reference TRBV9 and TRBJ2-1, reads DSGVTQTPKHLITATGQRVTLRCSPRSGDLSVYWYQQSLDQGLQFLIQYYNGEERAKGNILERFSAQQFPDLHSELNLSSLELGDSALYFCASSVIFESGEYNEQFFGPGTRLTVL.

This clone was counted a few times. The chain carries TRBV19 and TRBJ2-1, with TRBD2 identical over 11 bases. The V gene end was trimmed by 5 bases and the J gene end by 5 bases; junction bases not matched to a gene: 5. The CDR3 length is 15 residues. Germline V gene data show CDR1 as LNHDA and CDR2 as SQIVND (reference sequence). The CDR3 DNA reads TGTGCCAGTAGTTCCCGACTAGCGGGGCACAATGAGCAGTTCTTC. It translates to CASSSRLAGHNEQFF.

The CDR3 loop is CASSRAGAYEQFF. In DNA form, the CDR3 reads TGTGCCAGCTCACGGGCGGGGGCCTATGAGCAGTTCTTC. The chain is built from TRBV18 and TRBJ2-1; a possible D gene is TRBD2 (7 bases). Per the germline V gene, CDR1 is KGHSH and CDR2 is LQKENI. Between the trimmed V and J ends, which lost 4 bases and 8 bases, there was a span of 12 bases. The CDR3 spans 13 residues. Looking up the rest from reference TRBV18 and TRBJ2-1 gives the full variable domain: NAGVMQNPRHLVRRRGQEARLRCSPMKGHSHVYWYRQLPEEGLKFMVYLQKENIIDESGMPKERFSAEFPKEGPSILRIQQVVRGDSAAYFCASSRAGAYEQFFGPGTRLTVL.

This sequence joins TRBV5-1 and TRBJ2-3; TRBD2 agrees at 10 bases. Germline CDR1 is SGHRS and CDR2 is YFSETQ. This CDR3 is 17 amino acids long. V lost 4 bases to trimming and J lost 0 bases; unmatched junction nucleotides: 8. CDR3 protein: CASSRRLAGGSTDTQYF. The CDR3 DNA is TGCGCCAGCAGCCGACGACTAGCGGGTGGGAGCACAGATACGCAGTATTTT.

This chain uses TRBV6-1 with TRBJ1-4; 7 bases agree with TRBD1. Losses at the gene ends were 6 bases for V and 14 bases for J; bases not matched to a gene: 15. CDR3 size: 14 residues. Germline V gene data show CDR1 as MNHNS and CDR2 as SASEGT. The CDR3 nucleotides read TGTGCCAGCAGCCTTAGACAGGGTTATGAAAGGCTGTTTTTT. Its protein is CASSLRQGYERLFF.